This TCR beta chain was retrieved from a study of blood T cell repertoires in COVID-19 (dated by TCRdb to the early 2020s). Notes on the research overall: Collaborator samples came from the United States, Italy and Spain and covered acute and convalescent phases of COVID-19. The repertoires were made available in a free public database intended to serve as a resource for research on the immune response to SARS-CoV-2. Samples came from the ongoing ImmuneRACE study (first 160 participants) plus 1,254 subjects from 6 global collaborators. The prospective study material was composed of cDNA or gDNA derived from T cells, B-cell-depleted T cells, or PBMCs. The sample metadata nearly always contained a de-identified subject ID, COVID-19 status, age in years and sex. Where HLA class I and class II types were available, the types were taken from metadata supplied by the sample provider, not from assay-based typing. Subjects who had been exposed to COVID-19, were actively infected with it, or had recovered from it provided the deeply sampled blood TCRbeta repertoires that made up the dataset. The paper's findings and limits, for the study overall: The amount of clinical and demographic metadata varied by source and participant and was provided uncurated.

With respect to this clone: No cognate antigen has been identified for it. It has no much larger one-base neighbor in the sample; base qualities were not kept.

Collaborating institutions collected whole blood in K2EDTA tubes following their own protocols. For TCRbeta analysis, collaborators shipped samples in one of three forms: frozen whole blood, isolated PBMCs, or DNA extracted from either of those sample types. The immunoSEQ Assay, a bias-controlled multiplex PCR, was used to amplify TCRbeta CDR3 regions from genomic DNA. On the study's bioinformatics: The number of nucleated cells in each sample was estimated from the amplification of reference gene primers within the assay. To quantify the absolute abundance of each unique TCRbeta CDR3 rearrangement, sequence reads were collapsed and filtered. For each sample, productive Simpson clonality was calculated as the square root of Simpson's diversity index across productive rearrangements. The table comes from immuneACCESS by way of TCRdb, which keeps in-frame sequences with V and J called. Part of the clones is missing from these tables; in studies checked, under half for an unresolved V gene and the rest for unknown reasons. V, J and clone size reflect that table, while D and trimming were determined from the DNA. For this sample there are some 530,000 clones; roughly 85% appear just once. The biggest ten clones account for about 3.2% of the sample.

Reading the germline V gene gives CDR1 MNHEY and CDR2 SVGAGI. The V end gives up 0 bases and the J end 2 bases, leaving 6 bases in the junction not matched to a gene. CDR3 length: 16 amino acids, cysteine to phenylalanine. Just CDR3 DNA is preserved here, 48 bases in frame from base 1. The rearranged chain carries TRBV6-5 and TRBJ2-5, with 7 bases aligning to TRBD1. Sequenced: peripheral blood. This TCR was recovered from a human donor in a cohort sampled during active COVID-19. The nucleotides are TGTGCCAGCAGTTACTCGTGGGACAGCCTACAAGAGACCCAGTACTTC. This yields the protein CASSYSWDSLQETQYF.